The 9 T cell receptor beta chains in this list originate from one sample, sequenced in a study of blood T cell repertoires in COVID-19. Only in-frame clones appear in the TCRdb table, and some are missing; sequencing was by immunoSEQ multiplex PCR. The repertoire has some 60,000 clones, over 70% of them found once; the top ten carry less than 20%. Sequenced: peripheral blood. These receptors were obtained from a woman in her forties or fifties with active or convalescent COVID-19.

The V and J genes are TRBV11-2 and TRBJ1-1, with 7 bases lining up with TRBD1. This CDR3 contains 13 residues. Germline lookup yields CDR1 SGHAT and CDR2 FQNNGV. The J segment lost 3 bases and the V segment lost 6 bases, leaving 4 bases of the junction unmatched. The CDR3 protein is CASRRGLDTEAFF. As DNA, the CDR3 is TGTGCCAGCAGGAGGGGGCTCGACACTGAAGCTTTCTTT.

The V gene is TRBV29-1, the J gene TRBJ2-7; TRBD2 matches at 7 bases. Losses at the gene ends were 5 bases for V and 4 bases for J; bases not matched to a gene: 8. The CDR3 length is 13 residues. Looked up from germline, CDR1 is SQVTM and CDR2 is ANQGSEA. The CDR3 DNA follows: TGCAGCGTTAGAACCTTGGGGGGGTACGAGCAGTACTTC. Protein: CSVRTLGGYEQYF.

This chain uses TRBV30 with TRBJ2-6; no firm D call. Trimming removed 0 bases from V and 4 bases from J, with 10 bases in between. The CDR3 length is 15 residues. Germline CDR1 reads GTSNPN; CDR2 reads SVGIG (reference sequence). The CDR3 spells CAWSVTGSGANVLTF. CDR3 in DNA: TGTGCCTGGAGTGTAACGGGTTCGGGGGCCAACGTCCTGACTTTC.

This chain joins TRBV3-1 (or the pseudogene TRBV3-2) and TRBJ2-7, with 12 bases matching TRBD2. Germline V lookup: CDR1 LGHDT, CDR2 YNNKEL (reference sequence). Trimming took 11 bases from V and 3 from J; bases not matched to a gene: 11. The CDR3 consists of 15 residues. The CDR3 spells CAAGGLAGRSYEQYF. The CDR3, as DNA: TGTGCCGCGGGCGGACTAGCGGGAAGAAGCTACGAGCAGTACTTC.

This chain connects TRBV7-9 to TRBJ2-1; no definite D call. The CDR3 sequence is 14 residues long. V was clipped by 4 bases and J by 2 bases, with 9 bases between them. Germline V gives CDR1 SEHNR, CDR2 FQNEAQ (reference sequence). This CDR3 is CASSSRPTYNEQFF. The CDR3 DNA reads as TGTGCCAGCAGCTCGCGGCCGACCTACAATGAGCAGTTCTTC.

V is TRBV7-3 and J is TRBJ2-5; the match to TRBD2 covers 8 bases. V gave up 8 bases and J gave up 7 bases; unmatched junction bases: 15. CDR3 size: 15 residues. The germline gives CDR1 SGHTA, CDR2 FQGTGA. This CDR3 reads CASPLTSDALWTQYF. CDR3 coding DNA: TGTGCCAGCCCCCTGACTAGCGACGCCCTATGGACCCAGTACTTC.

The V and J genes are TRBV29-1 and TRBJ2-1; possibly TRBD2 for D (5 bases). CDR1 is SQVTM, CDR2 ANQGSEA, per germline. Deletions cut 7 bases from V and 1 base from J, with 14 bases between. The CDR3 is 14 residues long. The CDR3 DNA follows: TGCAGCGCCACGACGGGAAGTTCCTACAATGAGCAGTTCTTC. This translates into CSATTGSSYNEQFF.

The rearrangement joins TRBV7-9 to TRBJ2-1, with TRBD1 as a possible D gene (5 bases). The CDR3 loop spans 17 amino acids. Trimming stripped 4 bases from V and 7 bases from J, with 23 bases between. Germline lookup yields CDR1 SEHNR and CDR2 FQNEAQ (reference sequence). The CDR3, as DNA: TGTGCCAGCAGCTCCTGGGTTCGTGCTAGGGGATCTAATGAGCAGTTCTTC. It is translated as CASSSWVRARGSNEQFF.

By share, this clone counts as medium-sized. This chain connects TRBV14 to TRBJ2-2; a possible D gene is TRBD1 (5 bases). The CDR3 length is 16 residues. CDR1 is SGHDN, CDR2 FVKESK, per germline. Trimming left V 0 bases short and J 7 bases short, with 15 bases between. CDR3 sequence: CASSQDVGVSYGELFF. DNA for the CDR3: TGTGCCAGCAGCCAAGATGTAGGGGTATCATACGGGGAGCTGTTTTTT.